The rows below give T cell receptor beta chains drawn from one sample of a study of regulatory T cells in long-lasting Graves disease. TCRdb reprocessed the multiplex PCR reads with MiXCR, giving one entry per CDR3 protein. The sample lists hundreds of thousands of distinct CDR3 sequences, 20% to 25% occurring once. The sequencing here drew on peripheral blood mononuclear cells (PBMCs), taken when the disease was refractory, from a patient treated with antithyroid drugs. The receptor source for this set is a female donor with Graves disease. Both conserved end residues are part of each CDR3. D genes are given only for firm matches. Where a row states a size, it is once, few, many or the class of an expanded clone; other rows omit it.

>many|TRBD1|TRBV28|TRBJ2-2
TGTGCCAGCAGCAGACAGGGAGTCGGGGAGCTGTTTTTT
CASSRQGVGELFF
>many|TRBD1|TRBV24-1|TRBJ1-5
TGTGCCACCAGTGACATAACAGGGGGCGATCAGCCCCAGCATTTT
CATSDITGGDQPQHF
>many|TRBD1|TRBV27|TRBJ1-3
TGTGCCAGCAGACCCTACGGACAGGTCGGATCTGGAAACACCATATATTTT
CASRPYGQVGSGNTIYF
>few|NA|TRBV5-1|TRBJ2-7
TGCGCCAGCAGCTGGTCCCCGGCCTACGAGCAGTACTTC
CASSWSPAYEQYF
>few|NA|TRBV30|TRBJ2-7
TGTGCCTGGAGTGTACAAGGCTCCCCCTCCTACGAGCAGTACTTC
CAWSVQGSPSYEQYF
>many|NA|TRBV7-3|TRBJ2-5
TGTGCCAGCGCCAGGGGTTGGGGGGAGACCCAGTACTTC
CASARGWGETQYF
>few|TRBD1|TRBV4-1|TRBJ1-4
TGCGCCAGCAGCCAAGATGTTCGACAGGGTGTCAAAAATGAAAAACTGTTTTTT
CASSQDVRQGVKNEKLFF
>NA|NA|TRBV12-3/TRBV12-4|TRBJ2-3
TGTGCCAGCAGTTTGGGACCTCACACAGATACGCAGTATTTT
CASSLGPHTDTQYF
>NA|NA|TRBV9|TRBJ2-2
TGTGCCAGCAGCGTAGGGTGGAGGGTATCGGACGCCGGGGAGCTGTTTTTT
CASSVGWRVSDAGELFF
>few|NA|TRBV11-2|TRBJ2-7
TGTGCCAGCAGCCGTGAAGTGAGACAGTCCTACGAGCAGTACTTC
CASSREVRQSYEQYF
>many|NA|TRBV6-5|TRBJ1-2
TGTGCCAGCAGTTACTCAGGGAAAGTCGGTTTCTATGGCTACACCTTC
CASSYSGKVGFYGYTF
>few|NA|TRBV3-1|TRBJ2-2
TGTGCCAGCACACCGCGGGACACCGGGGAGCTGTTTTTT
CASTPRDTGELFF
>many|TRBD2|TRBV7-9|TRBJ2-5
TGTGCCAGCAGCGCAATTCGGGGCGGGGGTTCGGAGACCCAGTACTTC
CASSAIRGGGSETQYF
>NA|TRBD1|TRBV5-4|TRBJ2-2
TGTGCCAGCAGTAGTGGGACAGGAAGGACCGGGGAGCTGTTTTTT
CASSSGTGRTGELFF
>few|NA|TRBV7-6|TRBJ1-1
TGTGCCAGCAGCTTAGAGGAAGGCATGAACACTGAAGCTTTCTTT
CASSLEEGMNTEAFF
>many|NA|TRBV28|TRBJ1-1
TGTGCCAGCAGCCTGTCTGACCCGGGGAACACTGAAGCTTTCTTT
CASSLSDPGNTEAFF
>few|NA|TRBV28|TRBJ1-1
TGTGCTAGCAGACTAGGGGTGGTGAACACTGAAGCTTTCTTT
CASRLGVVNTEAFF
>few|NA|TRBV20-1|TRBJ1-1
TGCAGTGCCTCAATATGGGGGAACACTGAAGCTTTCTTT
CSASIWGNTEAFF
>many|TRBD1|TRBV28|TRBJ1-2
TGTGCCAGCAGTGGAGCCCTACTGACAGGGCACTATGGCTACACCTTC
CASSGALLTGHYGYTF
>many|NA|TRBV30|TRBJ1-2
TGTGCCTGGAGTTACAGCGTTGACTATGGCTACACCTTC
CAWSYSVDYGYTF
>NA|NA|TRBV20-1|TRBJ1-2
TGCAGCTTCACTACTAACTATGGCTACGCCTTC
CSFTTNYGYAF
>many|NA|TRBV6-2/TRBV6-3|TRBJ1-4
TGTGCCAGCAGTCCGGACCGGCGGGAAAAACTGTTTTTT
CASSPDRREKLFF
>many|NA|TRBV12-3/TRBV12-4|TRBJ2-7
TGTGCCAGCAGTTTAACAGCCCAAAGCTCCTACGAGCAGTACTTC
CASSLTAQSSYEQYF
>NA|TRBD1|TRBV15|TRBJ2-7
TGTGCCACCTCCCCAGGGGGTGTCTACGAGCAGTACTTC
CATSPGGVYEQYF
>few|NA|TRBV28|TRBJ1-5
TGTGCCAGCAGTTTTCGAGTATTGGGATCAAATCAGCCCCAGCATTTT
CASSFRVLGSNQPQHF
>many|TRBD1|TRBV6-2/TRBV6-3|TRBJ1-1
TGTGCCAGCAGTTTTCGACAGGGGGGGGCTGAAGCTTTCTTT
CASSFRQGGAEAFF
>NA|NA|TRBV12-3/TRBV12-4|TRBJ1-1
TGTGCCAGCAGTCCCCCGGATACGCAGAACACTGAAGCTTTCTTT
CASSPPDTQNTEAFF
>many|NA|TRBV28|TRBJ2-7
TGTGCCAGCAGTTTCTTCGGACAGACCTACGAGCAGTACTTC
CASSFFGQTYEQYF
>NA|TRBD2|TRBV20-1|TRBJ2-2
TGCAGTGCTAGAGCCCTAGGGACTAGCGGGAGAACGGACACCGGGGAGCTGTTTTTT
CSARALGTSGRTDTGELFF
>few|TRBD1|TRBV5-1|TRBJ1-1
TGCGCCAGCAGCTCGGGACAGTATATCCCCTTGAACACTGAAGCTTTCTTT
CASSSGQYIPLNTEAFF
>many|NA|TRBV24-1|TRBJ1-1
TGTGCCACCAGTGATTCCCGGTCCTTGAACACTGAAGCTTTCTTT
CATSDSRSLNTEAFF
>NA|TRBD1|TRBV12-3/TRBV12-4|TRBJ2-1
TGTGCCAGCAGTGAGATGGGACAGCCCTACAATGAGCAGTTCTTC
CASSEMGQPYNEQFF
>few|TRBD1|TRBV7-2|TRBJ2-1
TGTGCCAGCAGCTCTTCAGCGGGACAGGGGTCAGAGCAGTTCTTC
CASSSSAGQGSEQFF
>NA|TRBD2|TRBV7-2|TRBJ2-5
TGTGCCAGCAGCCGGGGGGGGCTAGCGGGAGCTGCAGAGACCCAGTACTTC
CASSRGGLAGAAETQYF